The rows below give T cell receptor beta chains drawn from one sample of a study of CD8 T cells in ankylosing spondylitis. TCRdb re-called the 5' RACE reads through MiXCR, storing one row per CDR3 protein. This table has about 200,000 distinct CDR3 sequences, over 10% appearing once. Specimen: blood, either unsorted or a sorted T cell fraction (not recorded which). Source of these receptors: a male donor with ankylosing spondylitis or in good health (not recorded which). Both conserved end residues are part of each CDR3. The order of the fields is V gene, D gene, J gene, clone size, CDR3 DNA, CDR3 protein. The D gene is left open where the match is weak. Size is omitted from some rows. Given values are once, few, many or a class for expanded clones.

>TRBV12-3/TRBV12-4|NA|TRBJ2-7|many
TGTGCCAGCAGTTTGGGCGGGATCTCCTACGAGCAGTACTTC
CASSLGGISYEQYF
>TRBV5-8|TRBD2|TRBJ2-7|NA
TGTGCCAGCAGCTTGAAGCGGGAATTGGTCTACGAGCAGTACTTC
CASSLKRELVYEQYF
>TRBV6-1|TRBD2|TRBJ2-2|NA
TGTGCCAGCAGGGGACTAGCGAACACCGGGGAGCTGTTTTTT
CASRGLANTGELFF
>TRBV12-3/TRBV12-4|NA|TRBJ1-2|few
TGTGCCAGCAGCCCGGGTCTGGGAGTTTATGGCTACACCTTC
CASSPGLGVYGYTF
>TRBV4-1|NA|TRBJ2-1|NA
TGCGCCAGCAGCCAAGGGGCCCTGGGTGGAGCTTACAATGAGCAGTTCTTC
CASSQGALGGAYNEQFF
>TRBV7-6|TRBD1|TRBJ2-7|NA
TGTGCCAGCAGCTTATTGTTCGGGCAGGGGGCGAGCCACGAGCAGTACTTC
CASSLLFGQGASHEQYF
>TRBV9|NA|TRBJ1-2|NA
TGTGCCAGCAGCGTAGAAGGCAGGAGGGAAGGTGGCTACACCTTC
CASSVEGRREGGYTF
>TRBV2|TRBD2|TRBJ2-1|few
TGTGCCATCACAACTAGCGCCAGCTCCTACAATGAGCAGTTCTTC
CAITTSASSYNEQFF
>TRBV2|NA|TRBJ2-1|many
TGTGCCAGCACGCTAGCCGCCTACAATGAGCAGTTCTTC
CASTLAAYNEQFF
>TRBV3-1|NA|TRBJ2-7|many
TGTGCCAGCAGCCAAGAACAGGGCAGGCACTACGAGCAGTACTTC
CASSQEQGRHYEQYF
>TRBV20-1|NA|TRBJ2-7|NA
TGCAGTGCTAGACACACCCGAGGCTTCGAGCAGTACTTC
CSARHTRGFEQYF
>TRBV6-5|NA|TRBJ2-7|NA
TGTGCCAGCAGTTTAAGTAAAAGGGGTGAGCAGTACTTC
CASSLSKRGEQYF
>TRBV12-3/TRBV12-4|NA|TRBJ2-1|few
TGTGCCAGCAGTTTAGGCCTACCTTTATACAATGAGCAGTTCTTC
CASSLGLPLYNEQFF
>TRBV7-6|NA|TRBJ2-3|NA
TGTGCCAGCAGCTTAGCAGGGAGCGGCCTTTCAGATACGCAGTATTTT
CASSLAGSGLSDTQYF
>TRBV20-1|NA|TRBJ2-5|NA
TGCAGTGCGCCAAGGCAGGGGATCGAACTTGGGGAGACCCAGTACTTC
CSAPRQGIELGETQYF
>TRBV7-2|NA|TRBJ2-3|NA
TGTGCCAGCAGCTGGGTCGGGGACCGCACAGATACGCAGTATTTT
CASSWVGDRTDTQYF
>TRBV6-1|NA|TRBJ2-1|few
TGTGCCAGCAGTGCCGGGACGGCTCGCAATGAGCAGTTCTTC
CASSAGTARNEQFF
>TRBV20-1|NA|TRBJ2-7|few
TGCAGTGCCACTCTGAACAGGGGGGGCTACGAGCAGTACTTC
CSATLNRGGYEQYF
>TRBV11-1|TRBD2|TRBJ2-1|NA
TGTGCCAGCAGCCCCCGGTCCTATGCGCGGGAGGGCCATACCAATGAGCAGTTCTTC
CASSPRSYAREGHTNEQFF
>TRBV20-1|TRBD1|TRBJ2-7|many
TGCAGTGCTAGGGGACAGACGGACTACGAGCAGTACTTC
CSARGQTDYEQYF
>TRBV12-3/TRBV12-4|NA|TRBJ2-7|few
TGTGCCAGCAGTTTGAGGGCCTTCCCCTACGAGCAGTACTTC
CASSLRAFPYEQYF
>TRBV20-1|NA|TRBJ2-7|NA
TGCAGTGCTAGAGATCCGGACAACTCCTACGAGCAGTACTTC
CSARDPDNSYEQYF
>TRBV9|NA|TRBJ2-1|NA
TGTGCCAGCAGCGTAGAGTTGACGGCAGTAGGATACAATGAGCAGTTCTTC
CASSVELTAVGYNEQFF
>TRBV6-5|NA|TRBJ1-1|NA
TGTGCCAGCAGTTACTCGGCAGGTCTTGAAGCTTTCTTT
CASSYSAGLEAFF
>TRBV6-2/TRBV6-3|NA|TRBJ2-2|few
TGTGCCAGCAGTTTGACCCTTATCCCGAGCCCCGGGGAGCTGTTTTTT
CASSLTLIPSPGELFF
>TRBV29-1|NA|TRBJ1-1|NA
TGCAGCGTTGAATCCCAGGGTGGAGCTTTCTTT
CSVESQGGAFF
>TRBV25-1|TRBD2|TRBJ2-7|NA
TGTGCCAGCCGTGGGACTAGCGGGAGGGTATACGAGCAGTACTTC
CASRGTSGRVYEQYF
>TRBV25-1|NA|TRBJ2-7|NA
TGTGCCAGCGCTAAGCAATCTAATGTGTACGAGCAGTACTTC
CASAKQSNVYEQYF
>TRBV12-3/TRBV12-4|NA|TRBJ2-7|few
TGTGCCAGCAGTTTAGTAGGGGCTAGCAATGGCGAGCAGTACTTC
CASSLVGASNGEQYF
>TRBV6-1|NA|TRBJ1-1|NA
TGTGCCAGCAGTGAACCGACTACAGGGATGGGGACTGAAGCTTTCTTT
CASSEPTTGMGTEAFF
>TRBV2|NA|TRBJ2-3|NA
TGTGCCAGCAGTGCCGGTATCCTTAGCACAGATACGCAGTATTTT
CASSAGILSTDTQYF
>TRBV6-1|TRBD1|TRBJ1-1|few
TGTGCCAGCAGTGAAAAGGGACAGGGAGGCGGCGCTGAAGCTTTCTTT
CASSEKGQGGGAEAFF
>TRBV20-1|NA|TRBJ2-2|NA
TGCAGTGCTAAGCTGTACACCGGGGAGCTGTTTTTT
CSAKLYTGELFF
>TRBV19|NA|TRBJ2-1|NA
TGTGCCAGTAGTCCCACCTACAGACCCACCTACAATGAGCAGTTCTTC
CASSPTYRPTYNEQFF
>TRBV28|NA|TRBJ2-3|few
TGTGCCAGCAGTTTAGAGGGGGGCGCAACCGATACGCAGTATTTT
CASSLEGGATDTQYF
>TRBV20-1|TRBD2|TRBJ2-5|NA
TGCAGTGCTAGAGAGGAGACTAGCGGGGGGTTCACTCGAACCCCAGAGACCCAGTACTTC
CSAREETSGGFTRTPETQYF